This passage covers 10 T cell receptor beta chains from one sample sequenced in a study of OX40 agonist ivuxolimab in advanced cancers. Sequencing used immunoSEQ multiplex PCR; TCRdb keeps in-frame clones, though not all of them. Among 60,000 to 80,000 clones listed, 84% were seen once. The specimen was CD4+ or CD8+ T cells sorted from blood, collected in a trial of the OX40 agonist ivuxolimab. The receptors stem from an adult with an advanced solid tumor such as melanoma, head and neck, liver or kidney cancer.

This chain uses TRBV30 with TRBJ1-2; unclear D gene. The CDR3 sequence is 14 residues long. Germline V gene sequence: CDR1 GTSNPN, CDR2 SVGIG (reference sequence). Trimming took 2 bases from V and 4 from J, leaving 14 bases between them. CDR3 loop: CAWSFARRSYGYTF. In DNA, the CDR3 is TGTGCCTGGAGTTTTGCTAGGAGGAGCTATGGCTACACCTTC.

The rearrangement links TRBV6-1 to TRBJ1-1, with 7 bases matching TRBD1. CDR3 length equals 14 residues. Unmatched junction bases numbered 5, after V lost 4 bases and J lost 3 bases. CDR1 is MNHNS and CDR2 is SASEGT in the germline V gene. The CDR3 sequence: CASSVAGGDTEAFF. As DNA, the CDR3 is TGTGCCAGCAGTGTGGCAGGGGGGGACACTGAAGCTTTCTTT.

J is TRBJ2-2 and V is TRBV7-2; 8 bases are a match to TRBD2. The CDR3 length is 17 residues. CDR1 and CDR2 from the germline V gene are SGHTA and FQGNSA. The V gene end was trimmed by 4 bases and the J gene end by 5 bases; junction bases not matched to a gene: 12. Here the CDR3 reads CASSSPAGAMITGELFF. The CDR3 coding sequence is TGTGCCAGCAGCTCCCCAGCGGGGGCTATGATAACCGGGGAGCTGTTTTTT.

This clone was counted once. V gene TRBV5-1 combines with J gene TRBJ1-1; TRBD1 agrees at 7 bases. CDR3 size: 18 residues. Trimming at V came to 3 bases and at J to 2 bases, leaving 16 bases not matched to a gene. Germline V lookup: CDR1 SGHRS, CDR2 YFSETQ. CDR3 residues: CASSSRVFTGARNTEAFF. The CDR3 DNA sequence: TGCGCCAGCAGCTCCCGGGTCTTTACAGGGGCCAGAAACACTGAAGCTTTCTTT.

This clone was found once. The gene calls are TRBV18 and TRBJ2-1; 7 bases are a match to TRBD1. Germline assignment: CDR1 KGHSH and CDR2 LQKENI. This CDR3 comprises 15 residues. V gave up 5 bases and J gave up 5 bases; unmatched junction bases: 9. CDR3 nucleotide sequence: TGTGCCAGCTCATCGACAGGGAAAGGTGACAATGAGCAGTTCTTC. Its translation: CASSSTGKGDNEQFF.

This clone was seen more than once but under ten times. V is TRBV10-3 and J is TRBJ2-7, with a weak D call TRBD1 (5 bases). Looked up from germline, CDR1 is ENHRY and CDR2 is SYGVKD. V was trimmed by 2 bases and J by 6 bases, leaving 17 bases between them. This CDR3 comprises 15 residues. The CDR3 DNA reads TGTGCCATCAGTGAGCGAACAGGCACCCTTTCCGAGCAGTACTTC. Its protein product is CAISERTGTLSEQYF.

The V gene is TRBV4-1, the J gene TRBJ2-1, with TRBD2 matching 12 bases. Germline CDR1 is MGHRA and CDR2 is YSYEKL. Trimming removed 4 bases from V and 6 bases from J; junction bases left unmatched: 19. This CDR3 has 20 residues. CDR3 sequence reads: CASSPFSRRLAGGGFNEQFF. In DNA form, the CDR3 reads TGCGCCAGCAGCCCTTTCTCACGACGTCTAGCGGGAGGGGGATTCAATGAGCAGTTCTTC.

J is TRBJ1-2 and V is TRBV5-1, with D unresolved. Germline loops: CDR1 SGHRS, CDR2 YFSETQ. This CDR3 region has 14 residues. The ends were cut back, 3 bases at V and 5 bases at J, with 14 bases in the middle. The CDR3 DNA sequence: TGCGCCAGCAGCTACGGCCCCGAGGCGTATGGCTACACCTTC. Its translation is CASSYGPEAYGYTF.

This chain uses TRBV7-9 with TRBJ2-5; D is possibly TRBD1 or TRBD2 (5 bases each). The germline CDR1 and CDR2 sequences are SEHNR and FQNEAQ (reference sequence). The CDR3 is 13 residues long. The V gene lost 5 bases and the J gene lost 6 bases, with 13 bases spanning the gap. As DNA, the CDR3 is TGTGCCAGCAGCCTCGGGGCGGGTCAGACCCAGTACTTC. It codes for CASSLGAGQTQYF.

The V and J genes are TRBV19 and TRBJ1-2, with TRBD1 matching 7 bases. J was trimmed by 1 base and V by 2 bases; bases with no gene match: 16. The germline V gene encodes CDR1 LNHDA and CDR2 SQIVND (reference sequence). The CDR3 runs to 19 residues. The CDR3 DNA reads as TGTGCCAGTAGTATAAGGGGGCAGGCGGGGCCCAACATTAACTATGGCTACACCTTC. Amino acids: CASSIRGQAGPNINYGYTF. Together with reference TRBV19 and TRBJ1-2, the CDR3 gives the full variable domain: DGGITQSPKYLFRKEGQNVTLSCEQNLNHDAMYWYRQDPGQGLRLIYYSQIVNDFQKGDIAEGYSVSREKKESFPLTVTSAQKNPTAFYLCASSIRGQAGPNINYGYTFGSGTRLTVV.